In its sample, the clone carrying this T cell receptor (beta chain) was seen a few times. The CDR3 runs 15 residues. V dropped 0 bases and J dropped 8 bases, with 16 bases sitting between them. CDR1 and CDR2 (germline): MNHEY, SVGAGI. This record belongs to a study of blood T cell repertoires in COVID-19. Profiling relied on immunoSEQ multiplex PCR, and the TCRdb table lists in-frame clones only, not all of them. The sample includes some 310,000 clones, around 86% of them seen just once. The chain carries TRBV6-5 and TRBJ1-2; TRBD1 might be the D (6 bases). This TCR was sampled from a man in his fifties or sixties with active or convalescent COVID-19. Sequencing was performed on peripheral blood. The CDR3 spells CASSYSIFQGHGYTF. DNA of the CDR3: TGTGCCAGCAGTTACTCGATTTTTCAGGGGCACGGCTACACCTTC.